Below are 13 T cell receptor beta chains sequenced from a single sample in a study of sequential checkpoint blockade in melanoma. TCRdb's table, derived via immunoSEQ multiplex PCR, lists solely in-frame clones and lacks some. The data show some 13,000 clones, approximately 78% seen once. Documented treatment: randomized to nivolumab then ipilimumab (arm A) or the reverse (arm B). The sample consisted of CD8+ T cells sorted from blood (inferred from file names), taken from a patient given nivolumab and ipilimumab in sequence. These receptors all stem from a human donor with melanoma.

The J gene is TRBJ1-5, the V gene TRBV10-3, with TRBD1 matching 8 bases. CDR1 and CDR2 from the germline V gene are ENHRY and SYGVKD. J was trimmed by 7 bases and V by 8 bases; bases with no gene match: 10. CDR3 length: 14 residues. The CDR3 bases are TGTGCCATCCCCCCGGACAGGGTAGGACAGCCCCAGCATTTT. Residues: CAIPPDRVGQPQHF.

This clone was seen a single time. V gene TRBV19 combines with J gene TRBJ1-5, with 9 bases matching TRBD1. The length of the CDR3 is 15 residues. Germline lookup yields CDR1 LNHDA and CDR2 SQIVND (reference sequence). Trimming took 6 bases from V and 3 from J; bases not matched to a gene: 6. The CDR3 protein is CASRWGQGFNQPQHF. CDR3 coding DNA: TGTGCCAGTAGATGGGGACAGGGCTTCAATCAGCCCCAGCATTTT. Using reference TRBV19 and TRBJ1-5 for the parts outside the CDR3, the full variable domain is DGGITQSPKYLFRKEGQNVTLSCEQNLNHDAMYWYRQDPGQGLRLIYYSQIVNDFQKGDIAEGYSVSREKKESFPLTVTSAQKNPTAFYLCASRWGQGFNQPQHFGDGTRLSIL.

The rearrangement uses TRBV9 and TRBJ2-5, with 12 nucleotides matching TRBD2. CDR3 length equals 14 residues. From germline, CDR1 is SGDLS and CDR2 YYNGEE. Trimming took 5 bases from V and 5 from J; bases not matched to a gene: 4. The CDR3 loop is CASSLAGGPETQYF. The DNA for the CDR3 is TGTGCCAGCAGTCTAGCGGGGGGGCCGGAGACCCAGTACTTC.

The gene calls are TRBV7-6 and TRBJ2-7; 7 bases map to TRBD1. The CDR3 totals 13 residues. CDR1 SGHVS and CDR2 FNYEAQ come from the germline V gene. The V segment lost 5 bases and the J segment 3 bases; nucleotides outside the gene matches: 4. For the CDR3, the DNA is TGTGCCAGCAGCCAGGGGGTTGGCTACGAGCAGTACTTC. It is translated as CASSQGVGYEQYF.

The V gene is TRBV19, the J gene TRBJ1-5, with 9 bases fitting TRBD1. V shed 5 bases, J shed 5 bases, and the junction held 7 bases outside the gene matches. Germline V gene sequence: CDR1 LNHDA, CDR2 SQIVND (reference sequence). The CDR3 runs to 15 residues. The CDR3 reads CASSVGQGKHQPQHF. CDR3 nucleotide sequence: TGTGCCAGTAGTGTTGGACAGGGGAAGCATCAGCCCCAGCATTTT.

The gene calls are TRBV13 and TRBJ1-1; D is uncertain. The germline V gene encodes CDR1 PRHDT and CDR2 FYEKMQ (reference sequence). V gave up 0 bases and J gave up 11 bases, with 7 bases separating them. The CDR3 totals 11 residues. The CDR3: CASSLGPVAFF. CDR3 nucleotides: TGTGCCAGCAGCTTAGGGCCGGTGGCTTTCTTT.

V usage is TRBV27 and J usage is TRBJ2-3; D perhaps matches TRBD1 (6 bases). The CDR3 consists of 15 residues. The germline V gene has CDR1 MNHEY and CDR2 SMNVEV (reference sequence). The ends were cut back, 5 bases at V and 4 bases at J, with 16 bases in the middle. The CDR3 nucleotides are TGTGCCAGCAGTCCCCTCCGGACAGAGGCAGATACGCAGTATTTT. Translated, it gives CASSPLRTEADTQYF.

Worth noting for this clone: This could be a read error, since a much larger clone is one nucleotide away. The rearrangement uses TRBV30 and TRBJ2-7, with a tentative D call TRBD1 (6 bases). The germline CDR1 and CDR2 sequences are GTSNPN and SVGIG (reference sequence). The CDR3 spans 11 residues. V was clipped by 3 bases and J by 6 bases, with 9 bases between them. CDR3 in DNA: TGTGCCTGGAGGTACAGGGTCGAGCAGTACTTC. It translates to CAWRYRVEQYF.

The chain couples TRBV9 to TRBJ2-3, with 7 bases that match TRBD2. V lost 5 bases to trimming and J lost 0 bases; unmatched junction nucleotides: 3. The CDR3 extends over 14 amino acids. Looked up from germline, CDR1 is SGDLS and CDR2 is YYNGEE. CDR3 in amino acids: CASRGLSSTDTQYF. The CDR3 DNA follows: TGTGCCAGCAGGGGACTATCTAGCACAGATACGCAGTATTTT.

This clone is large in the sample. The chain couples TRBV28 to TRBJ1-1; the match to TRBD1 covers 7 bases. Germline CDR1 is MDHEN and CDR2 is SYDVKM. The CDR3 is 14 residues long. Germline trimming cut 10 bases from V and 7 bases from J; bases unmatched to any gene: 15. CDR3 coding DNA: TGTGCCATCCCTAGGGGGCTAAACGAAGGTGAAGCTTTCTTT. Translated: CAIPRGLNEGEAFF.

The chain couples TRBV12-5 to TRBJ2-2, with 8 bases identical to TRBD2. Germline V CDR1 and CDR2: LGHNT, FRNRAP. Losses at the gene ends were 4 bases for V and 7 bases for J; bases not matched to a gene: 17. CDR3 length equals 18 residues. The CDR3: CASGSGGNSRKGFGELFF. As DNA, the CDR3 is TGTGCTAGTGGTTCGGGGGGGAATTCAAGAAAGGGATTCGGGGAGCTGTTTTTT.

This sequence joins TRBV7-9 and TRBJ2-2, with TRBD2 as a possible D gene (6 bases). CDR1 SEHNR and CDR2 FQNEAQ come from the germline V gene (reference sequence). CDR3 length equals 15 residues. The V end was cut by 2 bases, the J end by 8 bases, with 15 bases between. The CDR3 reads CASSLLQRLGGELFF. The CDR3 coding sequence is TGTGCCAGCAGCTTACTTCAGCGACTAGGGGGGGAGCTGTTTTTT.

This chain connects TRBV27 to TRBJ2-5, with 8 bases aligning to TRBD2. Looked up from germline, CDR1 is MNHEY and CDR2 is SMNVEV (reference sequence). V lost 2 bases to trimming and J lost 2 bases; unmatched junction nucleotides: 4. This CDR3 spans 15 amino acids. CDR3 in DNA: TGTGCCAGCAGTTTAAGGCGGGGGGTACAAGAGACCCAGTACTTC. It yields the protein CASSLRRGVQETQYF.